This entry concerns a single TCR beta chain. No antigen is known for it. It was with 60 Vbeta and 13 Jbeta primers that the PCR ran. TCRdb's copy holds only in-frame clones and misses some; the assay was immunoSEQ multiplex PCR. The profile shows about 160,000 clones, approximately 77% of them singletons. The data derive from a study of cytomegalovirus exposure and HLA in healthy donors. At the level of the study: Out of approximately 400 genotyped donors, about 80% belonged to the Caucasian-associated ancestry cluster.

Whole-study results and caveats: Upon later analysis, HLA-associated TCR beta chains proved more clonally expanded than other, equally common chains.

This sequence originates from a female donor in good health and CMV-seronegative. Sequencing was carried out using PBMCs.

CDR3 region: CASSVDRGAYEQYF. The CDR3 nucleotides read TGTGCCAGCTCAGTCGACAGGGGCGCCTACGAGCAGTACTTC. The chain recombines TRBV18 with TRBJ2-7; 8 bases fit TRBD1. V lost 5 bases, J lost 2 bases, and 5 bases stayed unmatched. Germline-derived CDR1 and CDR2 are KGHSH and LQKENI. This CDR3 comprises 14 residues.